This T cell receptor (beta chain) was obtained from a study of cytomegalovirus exposure and HLA in healthy donors. Whole-study findings and limits: Further analysis was carried out later, and it showed several of the most significant clusters appearing linked to common viral pathogens. Cytomegalovirus status was reportedly diagnosed by the classifier with high specificity and sensitivity. For most TCR beta V segments, an earlier analysis put the productive rate at about 87% or about 30% of the time. The authors later linked a missense DCLRE1C variant to TCR beta V- and J-gene trimming.

This clone was recorded once. What it binds is unknown. This PCR relied on a set of 60 Vbeta primers and 13 Jbeta primers. Data came from immunoSEQ multiplex PCR; TCRdb stores just in-frame clones and leaves some out. The sample has tens of thousands of clones; around 85% are singletons. The sequenced sample consisted of PBMCs. The source of this sequence is a woman aged 25 to 39 in good health and CMV-seronegative.

DNA of the CDR3: TGTGCCAGCAGTGGTACGGACGGGACAAATCAGCCCCAGCATTTT. Amino acid sequence: CASSGTDGTNQPQHF. This chain links TRBV2 with TRBJ1-5; D might be TRBD1 (6 bases). Trimming shortened V by 4 bases and J by 4 bases, and 14 bases separated the two germline ends. CDR1 and CDR2 from the germline V gene are SNHLY and FYNNEI. This CDR3 has 15 residues.